The 30 T cell receptor beta chains below come from one sample, sequenced in a study of blood T cells in healthy people across ages. PCR was performed a second time for about 6 to 12 cycles using a sample-barcoded 5' primer and a J-beta primer mix. TCRdb fed the 5' RACE reads into MiXCR, producing one record per CDR3 protein. The repertoire holds 1.5 million to 2 million distinct CDR3 sequences, around 35% seen once, with about 11% in the top ten. The sequenced sample consisted of blood. The receptors stem from a woman in her 30s in good health.

V is TRBV5-1 and J is TRBJ1-1, with unresolved D. The V gene's germline CDR1 is SGHRS and CDR2 YFSETQ. There are 14 residues in the CDR3. V lost 4 bases, J lost 1 base, and 11 bases lay in between. The CDR3 DNA reads TGCGCCAGCAGCATTACGACGGGGAACACTGAAGCTTTCTTT. Translated: CASSITTGNTEAFF.

The gene calls are TRBV18 and TRBJ2-6, with a tentative D call TRBD2 (5 bases). Germline V gene data show CDR1 as KGHSH and CDR2 as LQKENI. The CDR3 loop spans 16 amino acids. V was shortened by 2 bases and J by 2 bases, with 10 bases between the two germline ends. CDR3 amino acids: CASSPNGVTGANVLTF. For the CDR3, the DNA is TGTGCCAGCTCACCAAACGGGGTTACTGGGGCCAACGTCCTGACTTTC. The full variable domain, rest sourced from reference TRBV18 and TRBJ2-6, is NAGVMQNPRHLVRRRGQEARLRCSPMKGHSHVYWYRQLPEEGLKFMVYLQKENIIDESGMPKERFSAEFPKEGPSILRIQQVVRGDSAAYFCASSPNGVTGANVLTFGAGSRLTVL.

The V call is TRBV30, the J call TRBJ1-6, with D maybe TRBD1 (6 bases). V shed 2 bases and J shed 5 bases, with 13 bases lying between them. CDR3 length: 15 residues. Germline V gene sequence: CDR1 GTSNPN, CDR2 SVGIG (reference sequence). CDR3: CAWSPPGQNNSPLHF. CDR3 in DNA: TGTGCCTGGAGTCCACCGGGACAAAATAATTCACCCCTCCACTTT. Filled out from reference TRBV30 and TRBJ1-6, the complete variable domain reads SQTIHQWPATLVQPVGSPLSLECTVEGTSNPNLYWYRQAAGRGLQLLFYSVGIGQISSEVPQNLSASRPQDRQFILSSKKLLLSDSGFYLCAWSPPGQNNSPLHFGNGTRLTVT.

CDR3 sequence (DNA): TGTGCCACCAGTGACCTGGGACTAGCGGGTCCCAGCACAGATACGCAGTATTTT. Translating gives CATSDLGLAGPSTDTQYF. This sequence joins TRBV24-1 and TRBJ2-3; 12 bases agree with TRBD2. Germline values: CDR1 KGHDR, CDR2 SFDVKD. V shed 4 bases and J 0 bases; nucleotides not matched to a gene: 7. The CDR3 spans 18 residues.

This rearrangement joins TRBV4-3 to TRBJ2-3, with 9 positions matching TRBD1. The CDR3 sequence is 18 residues long. Germline CDR1 reads LGHNA; CDR2 reads YSLEER. Losses at the gene ends were 4 bases for V and 3 bases for J; bases not matched to a gene: 14. For the CDR3, the DNA is TGCGCCAGCAGCCGTAAGCCTCCCGGGACAGGGAGTACAGATACGCAGTATTTT. Amino acids: CASSRKPPGTGSTDTQYF.

Only a few counts were recorded for this clonotype. The chain has TRBV6-5 and TRBJ2-7; maybe TRBD2 (6 bases). Germline V CDR1 and CDR2: MNHEY, SVGAGI. The V end lost 6 bases, the J end lost 1 base, and 19 bases lay between the germline ends. This CDR3 contains 16 residues. The CDR3 sequence is CASSQIRLGVSYEQYF. CDR3 nucleotides: TGTGCCAGCAGCCAAATTCGACTAGGTGTGTCCTACGAGCAGTACTTC.

This clonotype was counted at least ten times. The rearrangement joins TRBV5-1 to TRBJ2-4, with D uncertain. The CDR3 sequence is 13 residues long. The germline V gene encodes CDR1 SGHRS and CDR2 YFSETQ. V dropped 0 bases and J dropped 7 bases, with 8 bases sitting between them. Written as DNA, the CDR3 is TGCGCCAGCAGCTTGGATGCTCTGAACATTCAGTACTTC. Translation: CASSLDALNIQYF.

In this sample, this clonotype turned up many times. The V and J genes are TRBV20-1 and TRBJ2-1; D is possibly TRBD2 (5 bases). CDR3 length equals 13 residues. Germline V gives CDR1 DFQATT, CDR2 SNEGSKA (reference sequence). Trimming took off 5 bases at V and 8 bases at J, with 16 bases between the two ends. CDR3 amino acids: CSAPTPGFDEQFF. The CDR3 region has the DNA TGCAGTGCTCCCACCCCGGGGTTCGATGAGCAGTTCTTC.

The rearrangement joins TRBV20-1 to TRBJ2-1; tentatively, D is TRBD2 (5 bases). In germline, CDR1 is DFQATT, CDR2 SNEGSKA (reference sequence). Deletions cut 3 bases from V and 5 bases from J, with 8 bases between. The CDR3 totals 12 residues. The CDR3 sequence is CSASGVNNEQFF. CDR3 nucleotide sequence: TGCAGTGCTAGCGGGGTTAACAATGAGCAGTTCTTC.

This clonotype has at least ten counts. The chain is built from TRBV6-6 and TRBJ2-5; TRBD2 matches 10 bases. Germline CDR1 is MNHNY and CDR2 is SVGAGI (reference sequence). Trimming removed 6 bases from V and 5 bases from J; junction bases left unmatched: 9. CDR3 length: 15 amino acids. This CDR3 is CASSPFSSGGETQYF. The CDR3 nucleotides are TGTGCCAGCAGCCCCTTTAGTAGCGGGGGGGAGACCCAGTACTTC.

This clonotype turned up a few times. The genes are TRBV7-9 and TRBJ1-1; D gene unclear. Trimming removed 6 bases at V and 3 bases at J, with 20 bases between. Germline CDR1 reads SEHNR; CDR2 reads FQNEAQ (reference sequence). This CDR3 contains 16 residues. The CDR3 here is CASRLTAGAGDTEAFF. CDR3 DNA sequence: TGTGCCAGCAGGCTCACGGCAGGCGCGGGTGACACTGAAGCTTTCTTT.

The chain has TRBV5-1 and TRBJ2-7; tentatively, D is TRBD2 (6 bases). Trimming pared 1 base from V and 3 bases from J, leaving 23 bases between. This CDR3 region has 18 residues. The V gene's germline CDR1 is SGHRS and CDR2 YFSETQ. The DNA for the CDR3 is TGCGCCAGCAGCTTGAGAACTAGCAGGCAGTTACGAAGCTACGAGCAGTACTTC. This codes for CASSLRTSRQLRSYEQYF. Variable domain in full (rest from reference TRBV5-1 and TRBJ2-7): KAGVTQTPRYLIKTRGQQVTLSCSPISGHRSVSWYQQTPGQGLQFLFEYFSETQRNKGNFPGRFSGRQFSNSRSEMNVSTLELGDSALYLCASSLRTSRQLRSYEQYFGPGTRLTVT.

This clonotype was counted many times. CDR3 protein: CSARSRLAGYTQYF. DNA for the CDR3: TGCAGTGCTCGCTCGAGACTAGCGGGTTACACGCAGTATTTT. V gene TRBV20-1 combines with J gene TRBJ2-3, with TRBD2 identical over 10 bases. The CDR3 runs 14 residues. Per germline, CDR1 DFQATT and CDR2 SNEGSKA (reference sequence). Trimming at V came to 5 bases and at J to 9 bases, leaving 11 bases not matched to a gene.

This clonotype was picked up one time. The chain recombines TRBV19 with TRBJ2-3; 10 nucleotides line up with TRBD2. CDR3 length: 14 amino acids. Germline V gene sequence: CDR1 LNHDA, CDR2 SQIVND (reference sequence). V shed 6 bases and J 3 bases; nucleotides not matched to a gene: 3. CDR3 amino acids: CASSILAGTDTQYF. In nucleotides, the CDR3 is TGTGCCAGTAGCATACTAGCGGGGACAGATACGCAGTATTTT. Using reference TRBV19 and TRBJ2-3 for the parts outside the CDR3, the full variable domain is DGGITQSPKYLFRKEGQNVTLSCEQNLNHDAMYWYRQDPGQGLRLIYYSQIVNDFQKGDIAEGYSVSREKKESFPLTVTSAQKNPTAFYLCASSILAGTDTQYFGPGTRLTVL.

This rearrangement joins TRBV20-1 to TRBJ2-5, with D perhaps TRBD1 (5 bases). This CDR3 is 18 amino acids long. V was shortened by 0 bases and J by 4 bases, with 24 bases between the two germline ends. In germline, CDR1 is DFQATT, CDR2 SNEGSKA (reference sequence). In DNA, the CDR3 is TGCAGTGCTAGAGAGATTGGGAAATGGGTTGACAGAGGAGAGACCCAGTACTTC. It translates to CSAREIGKWVDRGETQYF.

Worth noting for this clonotype: The junction and the germline gene differ at one end; a read error may be behind it. The chain employs TRBV6-5 and TRBJ1-1; the D gene is possibly TRBD1 (5 bases). This CDR3 is 14 amino acids long. Germline V gene lookup returns CDR1 MNHEY and CDR2 SVGAGI. CDR3: CASGYSNQGTEAFF. CDR3 coding DNA: TGTGCCAGCGGTTACTCTAATCAGGGCACTGAAGCTTTCTTT.

This clonotype was observed a few times. The DNA of the CDR3 is TGTGCCAGCAGCGTAGGGGGACTCCCTAACGTCCTGACTTTC. As protein: CASSVGGLPNVLTF. The chain employs TRBV9 and TRBJ2-6, with D possibly being TRBD2 (6 bases). There are 14 residues in the CDR3. In germline, CDR1 is SGDLS, CDR2 YYNGEE. Trimming removed 0 bases at V and 10 bases at J, with 11 bases between.

This sequence joins TRBV27 and TRBJ1-1; D not certain. The CDR3 is 14 residues long. CDR1 and CDR2 from the germline V gene are MNHEY and SMNVEV (reference sequence). The ends were cut back, 3 bases at V and 8 bases at J, with 16 bases in the middle. CDR3 nucleotides: TGTGCCAGCAGTTTTGACCTACAGCAAACGGAAGCTTTCTTT. Translating gives CASSFDLQQTEAFF.

V usage is TRBV5-5 and J usage is TRBJ2-1, with D perhaps matching TRBD2 (7 bases). CDR1 and CDR2 from the germline V gene are SGHKS and YYEKEE (reference sequence). The CDR3 covers 13 residues. Trimming shortened V by 0 bases and J by 10 bases, and 11 bases separated the two germline ends. In DNA form, the CDR3 reads TGTGCCAGCAGCTTGGGTTCGGGGGGCGAGCAGTTCTTC. Protein sequence: CASSLGSGGEQFF.

The CDR3 spells CASSLAEGGYSYEQYF. In DNA, the CDR3 is TGCGCCAGCAGCTTGGCGGAGGGAGGGTACTCCTACGAGCAGTACTTC. The J gene is TRBJ2-7, the V gene TRBV5-1, with TRBD2 matching 7 bases. The CDR3 is 16 amino acids. Germline V gives CDR1 SGHRS, CDR2 YFSETQ. Losses at the gene ends were 0 bases for V and 0 bases for J; bases not matched to a gene: 6.

The gene calls are TRBV28 and TRBJ2-4, with TRBD2 matching 9 bases. The assigned J gene may be wrong: the sequence end matches TRBJ2-5 better. This CDR3 comprises 17 residues. Germline lookup yields CDR1 MDHEN and CDR2 SYDVKM. The CDR3 DNA reads as TGTGCCAGCAGTTTAGGGCAGGCTAGCGGGAAGGCAGAGACCCAGTACTTC. Its protein is CASSLGQASGKAETQYF.

The chain employs TRBV15 and TRBJ2-1, with 13 bases that match TRBD2. Germline CDR1 LNHNV, CDR2 YYDKDF (reference sequence). CDR3 length equals 15 residues. Trimming took 4 bases from V and 6 from J; bases not matched to a gene: 3. DNA for the CDR3: TGTGCCACCAGCAAACTAGCGGGAGGGGTCAATGAGCAGTTCTTC. Amino acid sequence: CATSKLAGGVNEQFF.

DNA of the CDR3: TGTGCCAGCAGCCCTCGGGAGGGGAAGAACACAGATACGCAGTATTTT. Its translation: CASSPREGKNTDTQYF. The rearrangement uses TRBV3-1 and TRBJ2-3, with 8 bases aligning to TRBD2. The CDR3 loop spans 16 amino acids. V was clipped by 4 bases and J by 2 bases; unmatched bases: 8. Germline V gene data show CDR1 as LGHDT and CDR2 as YNNKEL (reference sequence).

V gene TRBV27 combines with J gene TRBJ1-5; TRBD1 matches 7 bases. CDR1 MNHEY and CDR2 SMNVEV come from the germline V gene (reference sequence). After removal of 5 bases from V and 2 bases from J, the junction contained 3 bases not matched to a gene. The length of the CDR3 is 14 residues. DNA of the CDR3: TGTGCCAGCAGTATAACAGGGGGCAATCAGCCCCAGCATTTT. Protein sequence: CASSITGGNQPQHF.

This clonotype was recorded many times. The V gene is TRBV13, the J gene TRBJ2-1, with D possibly TRBD2 on 6 matching bases. CDR1 and CDR2 from the germline V gene are PRHDT and FYEKMQ (reference sequence). V shed 5 bases and J shed 5 bases, with 13 bases lying between them. The CDR3 consists of 14 residues. Written as DNA, the CDR3 is TGTGCCAGCAGCACCCGGGACTCAGACAATGAGCAGTTCTTC. Residues: CASSTRDSDNEQFF.

This clonotype was counted only a few times. This sequence joins TRBV6-1 and TRBJ2-5; 8 bases map to TRBD2. The trim removed 2 bases at V and 5 bases at J, leaving 10 bases unmatched. Germline V CDR1 and CDR2: MNHNS, SASEGT. This CDR3 is 16 amino acids long. The CDR3 is CASSERNLGLVETQYF. CDR3 bases: TGTGCCAGCAGTGAAAGAAACTTGGGACTAGTGGAGACCCAGTACTTC.

V is TRBV5-1 and J is TRBJ2-5; D possibly corresponds to TRBD2 (5 bases). Germline V gives CDR1 SGHRS, CDR2 YFSETQ. Trimming stripped 1 base from V and 11 bases from J, with 24 bases between. The CDR3 runs 16 residues. In DNA form, the CDR3 reads TGCGCCAGCAGCTTGTCAGCGGAGAGCTCCTACAATGAGCAGTACTTC. Protein: CASSLSAESSYNEQYF. Drawing the rest from reference TRBV5-1 and TRBJ2-5, the complete variable domain is KAGVTQTPRYLIKTRGQQVTLSCSPISGHRSVSWYQQTPGQGLQFLFEYFSETQRNKGNFPGRFSGRQFSNSRSEMNVSTLELGDSALYLCASSLSAESSYNEQYFGPGTRLLVL.

This chain joins TRBV5-1 and TRBJ2-3; 11 bases fit TRBD1. In germline, CDR1 is SGHRS, CDR2 YFSETQ. The trim removed 3 bases at V and 1 base at J, leaving 4 bases unmatched. The CDR3 totals 16 residues. CDR3 sequence: CASSWGQGDRTDTQYF. CDR3 bases: TGCGCCAGCAGCTGGGGACAGGGGGATCGCACAGATACGCAGTATTTT.

This clonotype occurred a few times. The rearrangement links TRBV7-8 to TRBJ2-7; 7 bases agree with TRBD2. Germline CDR1 is SGHVS and CDR2 is FQNEAQ. This CDR3 has 14 amino acids. J was trimmed by 6 bases and V by 3 bases; bases with no gene match: 8. As DNA, the CDR3 is TGTGCCAGCAGCTTCGGCGGGAGACGGGGCGAGCAGTACTTC. This sequence encodes CASSFGGRRGEQYF.

This clonotype was recorded at least ten times. The chain uses TRBV9 and TRBJ1-2, with D possibly matching TRBD1 (5 bases). The CDR3 totals 13 residues. Germline V gene sequence: CDR1 SGDLS, CDR2 YYNGEE. With 0 bases removed from V and 3 bases from J, the gap between germline ends came to 6 bases. The CDR3 nucleotides read TGTGCCAGCAGCGTAGGGGGGGACTATGGCTACACCTTC. It is translated as CASSVGGDYGYTF.